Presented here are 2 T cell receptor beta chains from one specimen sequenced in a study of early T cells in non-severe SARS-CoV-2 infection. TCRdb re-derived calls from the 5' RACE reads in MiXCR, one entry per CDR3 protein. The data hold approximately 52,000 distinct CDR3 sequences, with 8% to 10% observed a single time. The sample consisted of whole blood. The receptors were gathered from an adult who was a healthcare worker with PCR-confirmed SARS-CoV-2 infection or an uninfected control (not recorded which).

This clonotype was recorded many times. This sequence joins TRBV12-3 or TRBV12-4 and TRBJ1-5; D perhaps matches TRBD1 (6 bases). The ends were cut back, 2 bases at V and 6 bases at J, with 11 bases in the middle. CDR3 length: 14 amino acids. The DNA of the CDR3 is TGTGCCAGCAGTTTAATGGGGGCGGGTCAGCCCCAGCATTTT. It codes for CASSLMGAGQPQHF.

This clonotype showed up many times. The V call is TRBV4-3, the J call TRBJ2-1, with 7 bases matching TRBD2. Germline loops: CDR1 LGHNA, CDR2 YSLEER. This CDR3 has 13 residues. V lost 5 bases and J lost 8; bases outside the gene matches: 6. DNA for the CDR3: TGCGCCAGCAGCGGCGGGAGTTTCGATGAGCAGTTCTTC. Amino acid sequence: CASSGGSFDEQFF.